The present entry profiles one T cell receptor beta chain with its context. This clone's antigen is unknown. No much larger clone is present one base from it, and per-base qualities are unavailable. Each collaborating institution followed its own protocols to collect whole blood in K2EDTA tubes. Collaborator samples were shipped for TCRbeta analysis as frozen whole blood, isolated PBMCs, or DNA extracted from either sample type. The sample originates from a study of blood T cell repertoires in COVID-19 (dated by TCRdb to 2018 to 2021). Study-level background: Samples from collaborators originated in the United States, Italy and Spain and spanned both the acute and convalescent phases of COVID-19. The sample metadata nearly always contained a de-identified subject ID, COVID-19 status, age in years and sex. The repertoires were made available in a free public database intended to serve as a resource for research on the immune response to SARS-CoV-2. Samples were obtained from the ongoing ImmuneRACE study (first 160 participants) and from 1,254 subjects provided by 6 global collaborators. Where available, HLA class I and class II types were obtained from metadata supplied by the sample provider rather than from assay-based typing. The material from the prospective study consisted of cDNA or gDNA derived from T cells, B-cell-depleted T cells, or PBMCs. The dataset comprised deeply sampled blood TCRbeta repertoires from subjects exposed to, actively infected with, or recovered from COVID-19. On the study overall, not on this receptor specifically: Clinical and demographic metadata were provided uncurated, with the amount varying by source and participant.

From a lookup of the germline V gene, CDR1 and CDR2 are SGHRS and YFSETQ. Trimming removed 0 bases from V and 4 bases from J; the gene matches leave 6 bases unexplained. The CDR3 measures 15 amino acids from cysteine to phenylalanine. The DNA shown is the 45-base CDR3, in frame from base 1. TCRbeta CDR3 regions were amplified from genomic DNA using the immunoSEQ Assay, a bias-controlled multiplex PCR. As for the authors' bioinformatics: Nucleated cell counts per sample were estimated from amplification of reference gene primers within the assay. To quantify the absolute abundance of each unique TCRbeta CDR3 rearrangement, sequence reads were collapsed and filtered. Productive Simpson clonality was computed per sample as the square root of Simpson's diversity index over productive rearrangements. TCRdb carries this immuneACCESS record with in-frame sequences only. Its versions omit some clonotypes, under half of them owing to an unresolved V gene in the studies checked, with the rest unexplained. V and J calls and clone size are given by that table; D and trimming were obtained from the DNA. Within this sample are fewer than 130,000 clones, with almost 80% of them counted one time only. Together, the top ten hold 16% of the sample.

The sample taken for sequencing was peripheral blood. This clonotype originated in a woman older than 75 with active or convalescent COVID-19. This sequence uses TRBV5-1 and TRBJ2-5, with 7 middle bases fitting TRBD2. The CDR3 has the sequence CASSLAASGGETQYF. The DNA reads TGCGCCAGCAGCTTGGCCGCTAGCGGTGGAGAGACCCAGTACTTC.